These T cell receptor beta chains were read from a single sample in a study of cytomegalovirus exposure and HLA in healthy donors. The assay was immunoSEQ multiplex PCR, and TCRdb's table has in-frame clones only and misses some. Among about 180,000 clones listed, roughly 77% were seen once. Sequencing was done on a sample of PBMCs. Every receptor here comes from a woman younger than 45 in good health and CMV-seropositive. Both conserved end residues are part of each CDR3. A D gene is named only where the DNA matches it firmly. Size values are once, few and many counts, or a class for expanded clones, and some rows have none.

cdr3_aa	cdr3_nt	clone_size	v_call	j_call	d_call
CASSVVGTGAKNIQYF	TGTGCCAGCAGCGTAGTAGGGACAGGCGCCAAAAACATTCAGTACTTC	.	TRBV9	TRBJ2-4	TRBD1
CASSSSVTSSGNTIYF	TGTGCCAGCAGCTCAAGTGTTACTAGCTCTGGAAACACCATATATTTT	.	TRBV11-2	TRBJ1-3	.
CASSYSSSGGGEQYF	TGTGCCAGCAGTTACTCGTCAAGCGGGGGAGGGGAGCAGTACTTC	.	TRBV6-5	TRBJ2-7	TRBD2
CASSRYRGDYEQYF	TGCGCCAGCAGCCGATATCGCGGAGACTACGAGCAGTACTTC	.	TRBV4-3	TRBJ2-7	.
CASSPRGRNGANVLTF	TGTGCCAGCAGTCCGAGGGGGCGTAATGGGGCCAACGTCCTGACTTTC	few	TRBV28	TRBJ2-6	TRBD1
CASSPGGVTGELFF	TGCGCCAGCAGCCCTGGAGGTGTCACCGGGGAGCTGTTTTTT	.	TRBV5-1	TRBJ2-2	.
CASSQAPGLAGQETQYF	TGTGCCAGCAGCCAAGCCCCGGGACTAGCGGGGCAAGAGACCCAGTACTTC	.	TRBV4-2	TRBJ2-5	TRBD2
CASSVVSGGGNEQFF	TGTGCCAGCAGCGTAGTTAGCGGGGGCGGGAATGAGCAGTTCTTC	.	TRBV9	TRBJ2-1	TRBD2
CASSAKRTGGYEQYF	TGTGCCAGCAGCGCTAAGCGGACAGGGGGCTACGAGCAGTACTTC	few	TRBV2	TRBJ2-7	TRBD1
CASSWAQVDSAQHF	TGTGCCAGCAGTTGGGCCCAAGTTGATTCGGCCCAGCATTTT	.	TRBV28	TRBJ1-5	.
CASSSSGGETYEQYF	TGTGCCAGCAGTAGTAGCGGGGGTGAAACCTACGAGCAGTACTTC	few	TRBV6-6	TRBJ2-7	TRBD2
CASGSGSPNQPQHF	TGTGCTAGTGGTTCGGGGTCCCCAAATCAGCCCCAGCATTTT	few	TRBV12-5	TRBJ1-5	.
CASSQEATGTGADTQYF	TGCGCCAGCAGCCAAGAGGCCACAGGGACCGGTGCAGATACGCAGTATTTT	.	TRBV4-3	TRBJ2-3	.
CASRKSGTQETQYF	TGTGCCAGTAGGAAATCGGGGACTCAAGAGACCCAGTACTTC	few	TRBV19	TRBJ2-5	.
CASRGTGRTGELFF	TGTGCCTCACGAGGTACGGGGAGGACCGGGGAGCTGTTTTTT	.	TRBV2	TRBJ2-2	.
CASSLARGNTEAFF	TGCGCCAGCAGCTTGGCAAGGGGGAACACTGAAGCTTTCTTT	few	TRBV5-1	TRBJ1-1	.
CASSTGGETQYF	TGCGCCAGCAGTACAGGGGGAGAGACCCAGTACTTC	few	TRBV10-2	TRBJ2-5	TRBD1
CASTPLGRGGSGTQYF	TGTGCCAGCACTCCTCTGGGGCGGGGCGGGTCAGGGACCCAGTACTTC	.	TRBV27	TRBJ2-5	.
CASSQTGERGYTF	TGTGCCAGCAGCCAAACAGGGGAGCGTGGCTACACCTTC	once	TRBV6-1	TRBJ1-2	TRBD1
CASSELRVEYGYTF	TGTGCCAGCAGTGAGCTTCGGGTAGAATATGGCTACACCTTC	.	TRBV2	TRBJ1-2	.
CASSFLSGGAGTQYF	TGTGCCAGCAGCTTTCTAAGCGGGGGGGCTGGGACCCAGTACTTC	few	TRBV7-9	TRBJ2-5	TRBD2
CASSLEYRVGTDTQYF	TGTGCCAGCAGCTTAGAATACAGGGTGGGGACAGATACGCAGTATTTT	.	TRBV11-3	TRBJ2-3	.
CASSRSGDSPLHF	TGTGCCAGCAGCCGTTCGGGGGACTCACCCCTCCACTTT	.	TRBV5-4	TRBJ1-6	.
CSVAIRRGDTQYF	TGCAGCGTTGCTATCCGTCGGGGAGATACGCAGTATTTT	.	TRBV29-1	TRBJ2-3	.
CASSLSTSNYEQYF	TGTGCCAGCAGCCTAAGCACGTCCAACTACGAGCAGTACTTC	.	TRBV7-2	TRBJ2-7	.
CASSPLGQPSYGYTF	TGTGCCAGCAGCCCTCTGGGACAGCCTTCCTATGGCTACACCTTC	few	TRBV7-9	TRBJ1-2	TRBD1
CAGQGARNTEAFF	TGTGCCGGTCAGGGGGCAAGGAACACTGAAGCTTTCTTT	.	TRBV7-9	TRBJ1-1	TRBD1
CASSLGQANYGYTF	TGTGCCAGCAGCTTAGGGCAGGCTAACTATGGCTACACCTTC	once	TRBV11-2	TRBJ1-2	.
CASSLMTPGELFF	TGTGCCAGCAGTTTAATGACACCCGGGGAGCTGTTTTTT	once	TRBV28	TRBJ2-2	.
CASSRDMLAKNIQYF	TGTGCCAGCAGTCGGGACATGCTAGCCAAAAACATTCAGTACTTC	.	TRBV28	TRBJ2-4	.
CASSLGGQGLAQPQHF	TGTGCCAGCAGTTTAGGGGGACAGGGATTGGCTCAGCCCCAGCATTTT	once	TRBV27	TRBJ1-5	TRBD1
CASKPSSGELFF	TGCGCCAGCAAGCCTAGCTCGGGGGAGCTGTTTTTT	few	TRBV5-1	TRBJ2-2	.
CASSYTGGDYGYTF	TGTGCCAGCAGTTACACAGGGGGCGACTATGGCTACACCTTC	.	TRBV27	TRBJ1-2	TRBD1
CASSLNPSGSYEQYF	TGTGCCAGCAGCTTAAATCCTAGCGGTTCCTACGAGCAGTACTTC	.	TRBV7-2	TRBJ2-7	TRBD2
CASSLGGQEQFF	TGCGCCAGCAGCTTGGGGGGACAGGAGCAGTTCTTC	.	TRBV5-1	TRBJ2-1	TRBD1
CASSQIAAPGGDEQFF	TGTGCCAGCAGCCAAATCGCAGCGCCCGGAGGAGATGAGCAGTTCTTC	once	TRBV5-4	TRBJ2-1	.
CASSQDRGQGSRNAGNTIYF	TGCGCCAGCAGCCAAGATCGGGGACAGGGATCCCGGAACGCTGGAAACACCATATATTTT	.	TRBV4-1	TRBJ1-3	TRBD1
CASSITGREAFF	TGTGCCAGTAGTATAACGGGGAGGGAAGCTTTCTTT	.	TRBV19	TRBJ1-1	.
CASKSELAGGYTF	TGTGCCAGCAAATCTGAATTGGCCGGGGGCTACACCTTC	.	TRBV27	TRBJ1-2	.
CASTLHGGPGEQYF	TGTGCCAGTACACTACACGGCGGCCCCGGCGAGCAGTACTTC	.	TRBV19	TRBJ2-7	.
CASSQDRGALGTDTQYF	TGCGCCAGCAGCCAAGATCGGGGGGCGCTGGGCACAGATACGCAGTATTTT	.	TRBV4-3	TRBJ2-3	.
CASSLQTRMHEQFF	TGTGCCAGCAGTCTACAGACTAGGATGCATGAGCAGTTCTTC	.	TRBV28	TRBJ2-1	.
CASSQISLDWTENTEAFF	TGTGCCAGCAGCCAAATCTCTCTCGATTGGACAGAGAACACTGAAGCTTTCTTT	.	TRBV11-3	TRBJ1-1	.
CASSLFTSGDNEQFF	TGTGCCAGCAGCTTATTTACTAGCGGGGACAATGAGCAGTTCTTC	.	TRBV7-2	TRBJ2-1	TRBD2
CASSSRGAGVGETQYF	TGTGCCAGCAGCTCCCGAGGGGCAGGGGTCGGGGAGACCCAGTACTTC	.	TRBV5-4	TRBJ2-5	.
CASSQERGYEQYF	TGTGCCAGCAGCCAAGAGAGAGGTTACGAGCAGTACTTC	once	TRBV4-2	TRBJ2-7	.